This is a list of T cell receptor beta chains from one sample in a study of Ad26.COV2.S vaccination and SARS-CoV-2 variants. Some clones are missing from TCRdb's copy, which holds only in-frame ones; the method was immunoSEQ multiplex PCR. The data show over 400,000 clones, roughly 87% seen once. The input for sequencing was peripheral blood, taken in a trial of Ad26.COV2.S vaccine versus placebo. Receptor source: a person between 18 and 65 years old who received the Ad26.COV2.S COVID-19 vaccine or a placebo. The CDR3 runs from the conserved cysteine through the conserved F or W. D genes are given only for firm matches. Clone size is given for some rows only: seen once, a few or many times, or a class if the clone is expanded.

CDR3 protein: CASSFLAGEIFSYNEQFF
CDR3 DNA: TGTGCCAGCAGTTTTCTAGCGGGAGAGATTTTTTCCTACAATGAGCAGTTCTTC
clone size: .
D gene: TRBD2
V gene: TRBV27
J gene: TRBJ2-1

CDR3 protein: CASGWGPRDNEQFF
CDR3 DNA: TGTGCTAGTGGTTGGGGGCCGCGCGACAATGAGCAGTTCTTC
clone size: .
D gene: .
V gene: TRBV12-5
J gene: TRBJ2-1

CDR3 protein: CSVETLGLGSSYEQYF
CDR3 DNA: TGCAGCGTTGAAACACTGGGACTAGGGAGCTCCTACGAGCAGTACTTC
clone size: .
D gene: TRBD2
V gene: TRBV29-1
J gene: TRBJ2-7

CDR3 protein: CASSLDRGGTDTQYF
CDR3 DNA: TGTGCCAGCAGCTTAGACAGGGGGGGCACAGATACGCAGTATTTT
clone size: .
D gene: .
V gene: TRBV11-2
J gene: TRBJ2-3

CDR3 protein: CATLDRRAQETQYF
CDR3 DNA: TGTGCCACCTTGGACAGGAGGGCTCAAGAGACCCAGTACTTC
clone size: .
D gene: .
V gene: TRBV19
J gene: TRBJ2-5

CDR3 protein: CASSLQGGSTEAFF
CDR3 DNA: TGTGCCAGCAGTTTACAGGGAGGGAGCACTGAAGCTTTCTTT
clone size: .
D gene: .
V gene: TRBV28
J gene: TRBJ1-1

CDR3 protein: CASSVVEGSPSYEQYF
CDR3 DNA: TGTGCCAGCAGCGTAGTTGAAGGTAGCCCCTCCTACGAGCAGTACTTC
clone size: .
D gene: .
V gene: TRBV9
J gene: TRBJ2-7

CDR3 protein: CASSIDTGVSYEQYF
CDR3 DNA: TGTGCCAGTAGCATCGACACAGGGGTCTCCTACGAGCAGTACTTC
clone size: .
D gene: TRBD1
V gene: TRBV19
J gene: TRBJ2-7

CDR3 protein: CASSLAGGPFTGELFF
CDR3 DNA: TGTGCCAGCAGCTTAGCGGGAGGGCCGTTCACCGGGGAGCTGTTTTTT
clone size: .
D gene: TRBD2
V gene: TRBV11-3
J gene: TRBJ2-2

CDR3 protein: CATEEQGGGYTF
CDR3 DNA: TGTGCCACCGAGGAACAGGGAGGTGGCTACACCTTC
clone size: .
D gene: .
V gene: TRBV2
J gene: TRBJ1-2

CDR3 protein: CSASFPSGSNQPQHF
CDR3 DNA: TGCAGTGCTAGTTTTCCGTCCGGGAGCAATCAGCCCCAGCATTTT
clone size: .
D gene: .
V gene: TRBV20-1
J gene: TRBJ1-5

CDR3 protein: CASSLAATSAEQYF
CDR3 DNA: TGTGCCAGCAGCTTGGCCGCGACTAGCGCCGAGCAGTACTTC
clone size: .
D gene: TRBD2
V gene: TRBV5-4
J gene: TRBJ2-7

CDR3 protein: CASSEDPSGISEQYF
CDR3 DNA: TGTGCCAGCAGTGAAGACCCTAGCGGGATTTCCGAGCAGTACTTC
clone size: .
D gene: TRBD2
V gene: TRBV6-1
J gene: TRBJ2-7

CDR3 protein: CATSRGGTSATYNEQFF
CDR3 DNA: TGTGCCACCAGCAGGGGGGGCACTAGCGCCACCTACAATGAGCAGTTCTTC
clone size: .
D gene: .
V gene: TRBV15
J gene: TRBJ2-1

CDR3 protein: CASSLRAGVVETQYF
CDR3 DNA: TGTGCCAGCAGCTTGAGGGCAGGGGTTGTTGAGACCCAGTACTTC
clone size: .
D gene: .
V gene: TRBV5-6
J gene: TRBJ2-5

CDR3 protein: CASSTLRRSNTEAFF
CDR3 DNA: TGTGCCAGTAGTACGCTTCGCCGCTCGAACACTGAAGCTTTCTTT
clone size: few
D gene: .
V gene: TRBV19
J gene: TRBJ1-1

CDR3 protein: CASEGLAAYEQYF
CDR3 DNA: TGTGCCAGTGAGGGACTAGCGGCCTACGAGCAGTACTTC
clone size: .
D gene: TRBD2
V gene: TRBV6-5
J gene: TRBJ2-7

CDR3 protein: CASSPRWGEQFF
CDR3 DNA: TGTGCCAGCAGCCCACGGTGGGGTGAGCAGTTCTTC
clone size: once
D gene: .
V gene: TRBV9
J gene: TRBJ2-1

CDR3 protein: CASSLTGDNQPQHF
CDR3 DNA: TGTGCCAGTAGCTTAACAGGGGACAATCAGCCCCAGCATTTT
clone size: .
D gene: TRBD1
V gene: TRBV19
J gene: TRBJ1-5

CDR3 protein: CAIRHLGQGARSGANVLTF
CDR3 DNA: TGTGCCATCAGGCATTTGGGACAGGGGGCGAGGTCTGGGGCCAACGTCCTGACTTTC
clone size: .
D gene: TRBD1
V gene: TRBV10-3
J gene: TRBJ2-6

CDR3 protein: CASSLYGDQPQHF
CDR3 DNA: TGTGCCAGCAGTTTATATGGGGATCAGCCCCAGCATTTT
clone size: .
D gene: .
V gene: TRBV28
J gene: TRBJ1-5

CDR3 protein: CAISSLAGGSHEQFF
CDR3 DNA: TGTGCCATCAGTTCCCTAGCGGGAGGTTCACATGAGCAGTTCTTC
clone size: .
D gene: TRBD2
V gene: TRBV10-3
J gene: TRBJ2-1

CDR3 protein: CASSLGGREQYF
CDR3 DNA: TGTGCCAGCAGCTTAGGGGGCAGGGAGCAGTACTTC
clone size: few
D gene: .
V gene: TRBV7-9
J gene: TRBJ2-7

CDR3 protein: CASSLAVTANQPQHF
CDR3 DNA: TGTGCCAGCAGCTTGGCAGTGACGGCTAATCAGCCCCAGCATTTT
clone size: .
D gene: .
V gene: TRBV5-8
J gene: TRBJ1-5

CDR3 protein: CASRDPGQGGTIYF
CDR3 DNA: TGTGCCAGCAGGGACCCGGGACAAGGGGGCACCATATATTTT
clone size: once
D gene: .
V gene: TRBV6-5
J gene: TRBJ1-3

CDR3 protein: CASSVASKGDTQYF
CDR3 DNA: TGTGCCAGCAGCGTAGCTTCAAAGGGGGATACGCAGTATTTT
clone size: .
D gene: .
V gene: TRBV9
J gene: TRBJ2-3

CDR3 protein: CASSQDTPIGGTGDADFPKNIQYF
CDR3 DNA: TGTGCCAGCAGCCAAGATACGCCAATCGGTGGGACAGGGGATGCTGATTTCCCCAAAAACATTCAGTACTTC
clone size: .
D gene: TRBD1
V gene: TRBV3-1/TRBV3-2
J gene: TRBJ2-4

CDR3 protein: CAWSSRAEGYTF
CDR3 DNA: TGTGCCTGGAGCTCAAGGGCGGAGGGCTACACCTTC
clone size: .
D gene: .
V gene: TRBV30
J gene: TRBJ1-2

CDR3 protein: CASSLVREAVETQYF
CDR3 DNA: TGTGCCAGCAGTTTGGTGCGGGAGGCCGTAGAGACCCAGTACTTC
clone size: .
D gene: TRBD2
V gene: TRBV27
J gene: TRBJ2-5

CDR3 protein: CASSPEGRVNIQYF
CDR3 DNA: TGTGCCAGCTCACCAGAGGGGCGTGTGAACATTCAGTACTTC
clone size: .
D gene: .
V gene: TRBV18
J gene: TRBJ2-4

CDR3 protein: CASSLGGMDEQYF
CDR3 DNA: TGTGCCAGCAGTTTAGGGGGTATGGACGAGCAGTACTTC
clone size: few
D gene: .
V gene: TRBV12-3/TRBV12-4
J gene: TRBJ2-7

CDR3 protein: CASSPPYGGYEQYF
CDR3 DNA: TGTGCCAGCAGCCCCCCCTACGGGGGCTACGAGCAGTACTTC
clone size: .
D gene: .
V gene: TRBV9
J gene: TRBJ2-7

CDR3 protein: CATGGVGQPQHF
CDR3 DNA: TGTGCCACCGGGGGTGTCGGTCAGCCCCAGCATTTT
clone size: .
D gene: .
V gene: TRBV24-1
J gene: TRBJ1-5

CDR3 protein: CASRGTGTLYEQYF
CDR3 DNA: TGTGCCAGCAGGGGTACCGGGACATTATACGAGCAGTACTTC
clone size: .
D gene: .
V gene: TRBV28
J gene: TRBJ2-7

CDR3 protein: CSSFRPNYGYTF
CDR3 DNA: TGCAGCTCCTTCAGACCTAACTATGGCTACACCTTC
clone size: .
D gene: .
V gene: TRBV29-1
J gene: TRBJ1-2

CDR3 protein: CASSQETAVAGNYGYTF
CDR3 DNA: TGTGCCAGCAGCCAAGAGACCGCGGTCGCCGGGAACTATGGCTACACCTTC
clone size: .
D gene: .
V gene: TRBV4-2
J gene: TRBJ1-2

CDR3 protein: CASSPPRIDEQYF
CDR3 DNA: TGTGCCAGCAGCCCACCGAGGATTGACGAGCAGTACTTC
clone size: .
D gene: .
V gene: TRBV6-2/TRBV6-3
J gene: TRBJ2-7

CDR3 protein: CASSLGQGFTDTQYF
CDR3 DNA: TGTGCCAGCAGTTTAGGGCAGGGATTCACAGATACGCAGTATTTT
clone size: .
D gene: .
V gene: TRBV28
J gene: TRBJ2-3

CDR3 protein: CASSLGGSYGYTF
CDR3 DNA: TGTGCCAGCAGTTTAGGGGGGTCCTATGGCTACACCTTC
clone size: .
D gene: .
V gene: TRBV27
J gene: TRBJ1-2

CDR3 protein: CASSPDGVNSPLHF
CDR3 DNA: TGTGCCAGTAGTCCCGACGGGGTTAATTCACCCCTCCACTTT
clone size: .
D gene: .
V gene: TRBV19
J gene: TRBJ1-6

CDR3 protein: CASSPDWGSSSYNEQFF
CDR3 DNA: TGTGCCAGCAGCCCAGATTGGGGTTCAAGCTCCTACAATGAGCAGTTCTTC
clone size: once
D gene: .
V gene: TRBV27
J gene: TRBJ2-1

CDR3 protein: CASSPQGPDTQYF
CDR3 DNA: TGTGCCAGCAGTCCACAGGGCCCAGATACGCAGTATTTT
clone size: once
D gene: .
V gene: TRBV28
J gene: TRBJ2-3

CDR3 protein: CASSQDQGIDSPLHF
CDR3 DNA: TGCGCCAGCAGCCAAGATCAGGGGATCGATTCACCCCTCCACTTT
clone size: few
D gene: .
V gene: TRBV4-3
J gene: TRBJ1-6

CDR3 protein: CASSQVGTDEKLFF
CDR3 DNA: TGTGCCAGCAGCCAAGTAGGGACAGATGAAAAACTGTTTTTT
clone size: .
D gene: TRBD1
V gene: TRBV3-1/TRBV3-2
J gene: TRBJ1-4

CDR3 protein: CASSPDIYEQYF
CDR3 DNA: TGTGCCAGCAGCCCCGACATCTACGAGCAGTACTTC
clone size: .
D gene: .
V gene: TRBV7-9
J gene: TRBJ2-7

CDR3 protein: CAISESVAGHGELFF
CDR3 DNA: TGTGCCATCAGTGAGTCGGTGGCAGGGCACGGGGAGCTGTTTTTT
clone size: .
D gene: .
V gene: TRBV10-3
J gene: TRBJ2-2

CDR3 protein: CASSLSRSETQYF
CDR3 DNA: TGCGCCAGCAGCTTGAGTAGGTCAGAGACCCAGTACTTC
clone size: .
D gene: .
V gene: TRBV5-1
J gene: TRBJ2-5

CDR3 protein: CASSQRLPGQGWNEQFF
CDR3 DNA: TGTGCCAGCAGCCAACGACTCCCGGGACAGGGGTGGAATGAGCAGTTCTTC
clone size: .
D gene: TRBD1
V gene: TRBV14
J gene: TRBJ2-1

CDR3 protein: CASSPPGRNTEAFF
CDR3 DNA: TGTGCCAGCTCACCTCCAGGGCGGAACACTGAAGCTTTCTTT
clone size: few
D gene: .
V gene: TRBV18
J gene: TRBJ1-1

CDR3 protein: CASRGPSYEQYF
CDR3 DNA: TGTGCCAGCAGGGGCCCGAGCTACGAGCAGTACTTC
clone size: .
D gene: .
V gene: TRBV11-2
J gene: TRBJ2-7

CDR3 protein: CASARSGANVLTF
CDR3 DNA: TGTGCCAGCGCACGCTCTGGGGCCAACGTCCTGACTTTC
clone size: .
D gene: .
V gene: TRBV13
J gene: TRBJ2-6

CDR3 protein: CASSNEGPGSYNEQFF
CDR3 DNA: TGTGCCAGCAGCAATGAAGGCCCCGGTTCTTACAATGAGCAGTTCTTC
clone size: .
D gene: .
V gene: TRBV7-6
J gene: TRBJ2-1

CDR3 protein: CAISETAWTAPDKLFF
CDR3 DNA: TGTGCCATCAGTGAAACCGCTTGGACGGCACCTGATAAACTGTTTTTT
clone size: .
D gene: .
V gene: TRBV10-3
J gene: TRBJ1-4

CDR3 protein: CASSFPQGSSYNEQFF
CDR3 DNA: TGCGCCAGCAGCTTCCCTCAGGGGAGCTCCTACAATGAGCAGTTCTTC
clone size: .
D gene: .
V gene: TRBV5-1
J gene: TRBJ2-1